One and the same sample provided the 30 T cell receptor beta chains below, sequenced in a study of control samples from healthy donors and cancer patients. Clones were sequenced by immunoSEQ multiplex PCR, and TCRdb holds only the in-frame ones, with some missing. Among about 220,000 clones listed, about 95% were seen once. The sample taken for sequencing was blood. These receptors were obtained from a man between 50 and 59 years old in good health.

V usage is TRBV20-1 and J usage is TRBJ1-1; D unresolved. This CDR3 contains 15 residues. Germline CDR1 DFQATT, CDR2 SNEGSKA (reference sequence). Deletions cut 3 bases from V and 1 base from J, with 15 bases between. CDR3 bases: TGCAGTGCTAGTGGGTGGCAGGTAGGGAACACTGAAGCTTTCTTT. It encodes CSASGWQVGNTEAFF.

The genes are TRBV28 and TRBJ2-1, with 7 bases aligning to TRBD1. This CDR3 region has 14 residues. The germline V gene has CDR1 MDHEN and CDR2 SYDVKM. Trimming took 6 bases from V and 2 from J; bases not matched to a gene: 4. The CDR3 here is CASSAGTAYNEQFF. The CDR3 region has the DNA TGTGCCAGCAGCGCAGGGACAGCCTACAATGAGCAGTTCTTC.

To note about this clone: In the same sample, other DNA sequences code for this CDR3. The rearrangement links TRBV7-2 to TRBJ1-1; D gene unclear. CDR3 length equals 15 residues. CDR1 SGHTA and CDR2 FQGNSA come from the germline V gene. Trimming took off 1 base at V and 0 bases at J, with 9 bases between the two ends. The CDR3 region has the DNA TGTGCCAGCAGCTTAGTATCCAGGATGAACACTGAAGCTTTCTTT. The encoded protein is CASSLVSRMNTEAFF.

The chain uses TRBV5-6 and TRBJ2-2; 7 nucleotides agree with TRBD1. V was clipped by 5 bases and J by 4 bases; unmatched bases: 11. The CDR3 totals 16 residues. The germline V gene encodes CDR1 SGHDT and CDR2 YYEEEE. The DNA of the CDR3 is TGTGCCAGCAGGGAAGTAGGGGGCGCGGGCACCGGGGAGCTGTTTTTT. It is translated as CASREVGGAGTGELFF.

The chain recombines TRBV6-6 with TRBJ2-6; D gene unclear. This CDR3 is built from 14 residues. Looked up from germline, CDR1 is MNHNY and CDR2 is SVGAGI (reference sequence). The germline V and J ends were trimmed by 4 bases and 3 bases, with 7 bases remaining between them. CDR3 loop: CASSWEGGANVLTF. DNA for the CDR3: TGTGCCAGCAGTTGGGAAGGTGGGGCCAACGTCCTGACTTTC.

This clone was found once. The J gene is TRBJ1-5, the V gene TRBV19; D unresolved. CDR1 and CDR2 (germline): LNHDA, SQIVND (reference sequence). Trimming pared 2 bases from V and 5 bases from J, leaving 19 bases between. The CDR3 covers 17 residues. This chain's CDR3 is CASSIPRNSPLDQPQHF. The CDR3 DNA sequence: TGTGCCAGTAGTATACCGAGAAACAGCCCCTTAGATCAGCCCCAGCATTTT. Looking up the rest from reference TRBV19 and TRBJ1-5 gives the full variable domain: DGGITQSPKYLFRKEGQNVTLSCEQNLNHDAMYWYRQDPGQGLRLIYYSQIVNDFQKGDIAEGYSVSREKKESFPLTVTSAQKNPTAFYLCASSIPRNSPLDQPQHFGDGTRLSIL.

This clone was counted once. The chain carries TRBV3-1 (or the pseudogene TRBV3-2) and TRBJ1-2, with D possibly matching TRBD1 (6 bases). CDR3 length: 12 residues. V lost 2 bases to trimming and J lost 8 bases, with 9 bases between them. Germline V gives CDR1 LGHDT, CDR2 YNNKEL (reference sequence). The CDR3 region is CASSQTGSGYTF. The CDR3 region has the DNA TGTGCCAGCAGCCAAACAGGGAGCGGCTACACCTTC.

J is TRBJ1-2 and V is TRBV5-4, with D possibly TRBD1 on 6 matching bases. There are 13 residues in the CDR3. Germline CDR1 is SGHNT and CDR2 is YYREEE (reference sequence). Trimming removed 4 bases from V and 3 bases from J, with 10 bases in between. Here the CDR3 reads CASSNDRHYGYTF. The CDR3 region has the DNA TGTGCCAGCAGCAACGACAGGCACTATGGCTACACCTTC. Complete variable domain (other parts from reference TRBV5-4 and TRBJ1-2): ETGVTQSPTHLIKTRGQQVTLRCSSQSGHNTVSWYQQALGQGPQFIFQYYREEENGRGNFPPRFSGLQFPNYSSELNVNALELDDSALYLCASSNDRHYGYTFGSGTRLTVV.

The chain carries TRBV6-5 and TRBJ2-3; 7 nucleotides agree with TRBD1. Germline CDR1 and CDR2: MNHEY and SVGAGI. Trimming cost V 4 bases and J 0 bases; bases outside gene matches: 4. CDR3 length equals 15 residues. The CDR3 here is CASSLGTVSTDTQYF. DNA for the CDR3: TGTGCCAGCAGTTTAGGGACAGTTAGCACAGATACGCAGTATTTT.

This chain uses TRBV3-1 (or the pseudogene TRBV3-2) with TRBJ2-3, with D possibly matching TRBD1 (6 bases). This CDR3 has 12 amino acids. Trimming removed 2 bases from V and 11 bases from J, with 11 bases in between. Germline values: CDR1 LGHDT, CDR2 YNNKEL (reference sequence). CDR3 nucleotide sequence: TGTGCCAGCAGCCAAATCCCCAGGGGGCAGTATTTT. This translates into CASSQIPRGQYF.

The DNA for the CDR3 is TGCGCCAGCAGTGATGGCTTAGAGACATTCTACAATGAGCAGTTCTTC. Translation gives CASSDGLETFYNEQFF. The rearrangement uses TRBV10-1 and TRBJ2-1, with D unclear. Trimming removed 3 bases at V and 3 bases at J, with 15 bases between. The CDR3 totals 16 residues. Germline V gene lookup returns CDR1 WNHNN and CDR2 SYGVQD (reference sequence).

The CDR3 reads CASSRDGSYEQYF. The CDR3 DNA reads as TGTGCCAGCAGCCGGGACGGCTCCTACGAGCAGTACTTC. J is TRBJ2-7 and V is TRBV7-3; D tentatively fits TRBD1 or TRBD2 (5 bases each). Germline lookup yields CDR1 SGHTA and CDR2 FQGTGA. Trimming shortened V by 5 bases and J by 0 bases, and 8 bases separated the two germline ends. The CDR3 length is 13 residues.

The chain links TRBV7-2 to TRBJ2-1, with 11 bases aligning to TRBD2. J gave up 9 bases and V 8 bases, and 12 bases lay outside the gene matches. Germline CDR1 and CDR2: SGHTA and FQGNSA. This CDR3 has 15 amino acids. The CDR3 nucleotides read TGTGCCAGCGAAATTAGCGGGGGGGCTCAAACTGAGCAGTTCTTC. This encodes CASEISGGAQTEQFF.

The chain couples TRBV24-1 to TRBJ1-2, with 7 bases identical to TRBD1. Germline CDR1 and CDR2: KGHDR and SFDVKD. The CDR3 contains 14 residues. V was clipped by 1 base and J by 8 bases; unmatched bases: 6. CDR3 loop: CATSDFGGGGGYTF. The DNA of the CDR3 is TGTGCCACCAGTGATTTCGGAGGGGGCGGCGGCTACACCTTC.

The CDR3 loop is CASAPNGNTIYF. In nucleotides, the CDR3 is TGTGCCAGTGCCCCGAACGGAAACACCATATATTTT. The chain couples TRBV2 to TRBJ1-3; D uncertain. This CDR3 comprises 12 residues. V gave up 9 bases and J gave up 4 bases, with 10 bases separating them. CDR1 and CDR2 (germline): SNHLY, FYNNEI.

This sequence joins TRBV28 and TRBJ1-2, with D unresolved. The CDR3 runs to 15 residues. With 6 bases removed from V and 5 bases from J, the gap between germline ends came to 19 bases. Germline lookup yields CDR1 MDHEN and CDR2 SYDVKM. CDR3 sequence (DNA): TGTGCCAGCAGGGTCCCCCATGGACGAGAGTATGGCTACACCTTC. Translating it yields CASRVPHGREYGYTF.

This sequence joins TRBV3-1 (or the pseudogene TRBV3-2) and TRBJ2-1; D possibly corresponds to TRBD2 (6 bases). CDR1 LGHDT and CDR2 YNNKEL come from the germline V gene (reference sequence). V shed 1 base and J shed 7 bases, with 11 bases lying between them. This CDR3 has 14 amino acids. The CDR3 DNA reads TGTGCCAGCAGCCAAGCTGGGACTCTGAATGAGCAGTTCTTC. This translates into CASSQAGTLNEQFF.

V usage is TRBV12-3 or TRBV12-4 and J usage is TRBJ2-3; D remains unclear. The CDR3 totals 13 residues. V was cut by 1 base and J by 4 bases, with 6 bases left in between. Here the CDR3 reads CASSLGASDTQYF. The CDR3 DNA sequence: TGTGCCAGCAGTTTAGGAGCCTCAGATACGCAGTATTTT.

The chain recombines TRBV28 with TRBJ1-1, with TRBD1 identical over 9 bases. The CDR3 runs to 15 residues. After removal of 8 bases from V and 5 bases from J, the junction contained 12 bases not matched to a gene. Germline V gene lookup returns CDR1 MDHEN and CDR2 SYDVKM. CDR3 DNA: TGTGCCAGCGACGATGACAGGGGGGGATGGACTGAAGCTTTCTTT. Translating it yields CASDDDRGGWTEAFF.

CDR3 residues: CASSWDDYGYTF. In DNA, the CDR3 is TGCGCCAGCAGCTGGGACGACTATGGCTACACCTTC. The chain recombines TRBV5-1 with TRBJ1-2, with D possibly matching TRBD1 (5 bases). The CDR3 spans 12 residues. Germline CDR1 and CDR2: SGHRS and YFSETQ. Trimming cost V 3 bases and J 3 bases, with 6 bases left between them.

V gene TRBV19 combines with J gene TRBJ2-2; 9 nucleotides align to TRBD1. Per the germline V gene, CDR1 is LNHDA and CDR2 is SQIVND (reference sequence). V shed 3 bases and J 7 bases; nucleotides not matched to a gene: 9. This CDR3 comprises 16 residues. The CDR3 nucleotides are TGTGCCAGTAGTATCGTCACAGGGGGCGGAATCGGGGAGCTGTTTTTT. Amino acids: CASSIVTGGGIGELFF. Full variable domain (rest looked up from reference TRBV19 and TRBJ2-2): DGGITQSPKYLFRKEGQNVTLSCEQNLNHDAMYWYRQDPGQGLRLIYYSQIVNDFQKGDIAEGYSVSREKKESFPLTVTSAQKNPTAFYLCASSIVTGGGIGELFFGEGSRLTVL.

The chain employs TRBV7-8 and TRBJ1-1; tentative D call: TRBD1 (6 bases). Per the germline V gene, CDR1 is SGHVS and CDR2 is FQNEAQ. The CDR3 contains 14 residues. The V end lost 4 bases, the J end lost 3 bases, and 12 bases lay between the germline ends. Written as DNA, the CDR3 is TGTGCCAGCAGCTCCAGGGGAGGTGACACTGAAGCTTTCTTT. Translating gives CASSSRGGDTEAFF. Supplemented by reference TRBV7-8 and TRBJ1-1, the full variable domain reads GAGVSQSPRYKVAKRGQDVALRCDPISGHVSLFWYQQALGQGPEFLTYFQNEAQLDKSGLPSDRFFAERPEGSVSTLKIQRTQQEDSAVYLCASSSRGGDTEAFFGQGTRLTVV.

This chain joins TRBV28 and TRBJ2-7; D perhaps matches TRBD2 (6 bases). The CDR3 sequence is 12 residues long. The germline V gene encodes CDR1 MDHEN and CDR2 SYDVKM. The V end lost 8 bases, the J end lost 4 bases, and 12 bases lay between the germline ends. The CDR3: CASSSRGYEQYV. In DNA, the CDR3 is TGTGCCAGCTCATCCCGGGGGTACGAGCAGTACGTC.

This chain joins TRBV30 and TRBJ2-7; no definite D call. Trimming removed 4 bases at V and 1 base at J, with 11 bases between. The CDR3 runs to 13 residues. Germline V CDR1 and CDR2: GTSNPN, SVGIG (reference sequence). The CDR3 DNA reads TGTGCCTGGAACCCCCCAGCTTCCTACGAGCAGTACGTC. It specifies CAWNPPASYEQYV.

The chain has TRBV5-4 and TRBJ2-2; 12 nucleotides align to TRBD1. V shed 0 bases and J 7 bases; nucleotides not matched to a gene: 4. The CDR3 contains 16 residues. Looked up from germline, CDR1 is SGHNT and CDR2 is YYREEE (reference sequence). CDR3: CASSLAGTGGIGELFF. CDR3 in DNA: TGTGCCAGCAGCTTGGCCGGGACAGGGGGCATCGGGGAGCTGTTTTTT.

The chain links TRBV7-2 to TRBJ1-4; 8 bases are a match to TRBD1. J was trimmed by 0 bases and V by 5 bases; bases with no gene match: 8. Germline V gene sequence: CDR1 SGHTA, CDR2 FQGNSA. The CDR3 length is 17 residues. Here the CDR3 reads CASSLRTGTATNEKLFF. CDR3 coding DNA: TGTGCCAGCAGCCTACGGACAGGGACAGCAACTAATGAAAAACTGTTTTTT.

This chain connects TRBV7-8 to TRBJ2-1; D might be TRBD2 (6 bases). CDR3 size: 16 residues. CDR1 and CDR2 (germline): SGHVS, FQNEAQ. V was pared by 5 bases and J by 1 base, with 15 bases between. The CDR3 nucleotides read TGTGCCAGCAGCCAGGCGGGGCCCGGGTCCTACAATGAGCAGTTCTTC. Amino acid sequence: CASSQAGPGSYNEQFF.

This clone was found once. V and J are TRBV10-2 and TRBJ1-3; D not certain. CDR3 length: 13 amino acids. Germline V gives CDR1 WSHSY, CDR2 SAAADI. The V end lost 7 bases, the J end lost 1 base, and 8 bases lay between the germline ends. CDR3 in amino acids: CASMAGSGNTIYF. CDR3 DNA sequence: TGCGCCAGCATGGCAGGTTCTGGAAACACCATATATTTT.

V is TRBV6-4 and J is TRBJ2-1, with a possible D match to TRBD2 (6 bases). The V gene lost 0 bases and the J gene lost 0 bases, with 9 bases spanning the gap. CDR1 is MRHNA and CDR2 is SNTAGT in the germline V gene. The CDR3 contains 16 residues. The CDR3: CASSDSGRGSYNEQFF. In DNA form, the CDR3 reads TGTGCCAGCAGTGACTCAGGGCGGGGCTCCTACAATGAGCAGTTCTTC.

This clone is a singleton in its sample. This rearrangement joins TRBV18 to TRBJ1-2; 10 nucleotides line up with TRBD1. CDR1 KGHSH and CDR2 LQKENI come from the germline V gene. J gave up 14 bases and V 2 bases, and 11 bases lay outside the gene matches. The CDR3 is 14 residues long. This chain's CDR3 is CASSPNRQGAGQTF. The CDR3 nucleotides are TGTGCCAGCTCACCAAACAGACAGGGGGCCGGTCAAACCTTC.